This TCR beta chain was identified during a study of T cell responses to AZD1222 COVID-19 vaccine. Findings of the study overall: Clonal diversity may have been underestimated in mostly white British donors. Regions 160-218 and 743-854 dominated among vaccine-associated CD4 TCRs spanning spike. Unmutated variant regions are reportedly the target of nearly half of TCRs that are spike-specific.

Sequencing was performed with immunoSEQ multiplex PCR; in TCRdb, only in-frame clones are kept and a portion is missing. The data hold 40,000 to 55,000 clones, with around 80% observed a single time. Comments on this clone: Its antigen is unidentified.

In germline, CDR1 is LNHDA, CDR2 SQIVND (reference sequence). V was pared by 3 bases and J by 5 bases, with 11 bases between. This CDR3 region has 14 residues. The sample here was peripheral blood, taken on day 0 of AZD1222 vaccination. The receptor comes from an adult in good health. The chain uses TRBV19 and TRBJ1-5, with D unresolved. The chain's CDR3 is CASSISRVDQPQHF. The DNA for the CDR3 is TGTGCCAGTAGTATTTCAAGGGTTGATCAGCCCCAGCATTTT.